This TCR beta chain was identified during a study of blood T cell repertoires in COVID-19. Study in general: T cells, B-cell-depleted T cells, or PBMCs provided the cDNA or gDNA that served as material.

Germline V gives CDR1 KGHSH, CDR2 LQKENI. The CDR3 runs to 16 residues. V shed 3 bases and J 0 bases; nucleotides not matched to a gene: 4. In its sample, this clone was seen once. Authors' analysis steps: Nucleated cell number was recorded as an estimate derived from reference gene primer amplification. Repertoires were generated with immunoSEQ multiplex PCR, while TCRdb's copy carries only in-frame clones and drops some. From that table come the V and J calls and clone size; the DNA was used to work out D and trimming. The table lists more than 250,000 clones, about 91% of them singletons. Residents of approximately 25 US areas, aged roughly 18 to 89 years, made up the participants.

Sequenced sample: PBMCs or T cells enriched from blood (not recorded which). The chain combines TRBV18 with TRBJ1-2, with 10 positions matching TRBD1. The source of this sequence is a woman aged 40 to 55 with acute COVID-19. The CDR3 here is CASSPDRGPSNYGYTF. CDR3 sequence (DNA): TGTGCCAGCTCACCTGACAGGGGGCCTTCTAACTATGGCTACACCTTC.